One and the same sample provided the 31 T cell receptor beta chains below, sequenced in a study of OX40 agonist ivuxolimab in advanced cancers. Clones were sequenced by immunoSEQ multiplex PCR, and TCRdb holds only the in-frame ones, with some missing. The top ten hold 9.5% to 11% of the sample, which has almost 85,000 clones, approximately 95% seen once. This sample comprised CD4+ or CD8+ T cells sorted from blood, obtained in a trial of the OX40 agonist ivuxolimab. These receptors came from an adult with an advanced solid tumor such as melanoma, head and neck, liver or kidney cancer.

The gene calls are TRBV27 and TRBJ2-1; the D is unclear. Trimming left V 4 bases short and J 3 bases short, with 13 bases between. This CDR3 is 15 amino acids long. CDR1 is MNHEY and CDR2 is SMNVEV in the germline V gene (reference sequence). CDR3 sequence reads: CASSSLTGYYNEQFF. CDR3 DNA sequence: TGTGCCAGCAGTTCGCTAACTGGATACTACAATGAGCAGTTCTTC.

This chain's CDR3 is CASSYGTGGYGYTF. The DNA of the CDR3 is TGTGCCAGCAGTTATGGGACAGGGGGATATGGCTACACCTTC. The chain has TRBV27 and TRBJ1-2, with TRBD1 identical over 11 bases. This CDR3 spans 14 amino acids. V lost 4 bases and J lost 5; bases outside the gene matches: 3. Germline values: CDR1 MNHEY, CDR2 SMNVEV (reference sequence).

The chain employs TRBV7-6 and TRBJ2-7, with a possible D match to TRBD1 (5 bases). The V end lost 1 base, the J end lost 2 bases, and 9 bases lay between the germline ends. The CDR3 length is 14 residues. The germline V gene encodes CDR1 SGHVS and CDR2 FNYEAQ. The CDR3 DNA follows: TGTGCCAGCAGCTTAGGAAGGGGCGCCTACGAGCAGTACTTC. It specifies CASSLGRGAYEQYF.

The chain employs TRBV5-6 and TRBJ2-2, with TRBD1 identical over 9 bases. Germline-derived CDR1 and CDR2 are SGHDT and YYEEEE. The CDR3 has 16 amino acids. V was clipped by 3 bases and J by 6 bases; unmatched bases: 9. CDR3 residues: CASSWRDREIPGELFF. For the CDR3, the DNA is TGTGCCAGCAGCTGGCGGGACAGGGAAATCCCCGGGGAGCTGTTTTTT.

This clone was recorded a few times. This chain links TRBV30 with TRBJ2-7; D is uncertain. The germline V and J ends were trimmed by 3 bases and 2 bases, with 11 bases remaining between them. The CDR3 is 13 residues long. Per germline, CDR1 GTSNPN and CDR2 SVGIG (reference sequence). The DNA for the CDR3 is TGTGCCTGGAGCCCCGCTGGGACCTACGAGCAGTACTTC. Protein sequence: CAWSPAGTYEQYF. Based on the CDR3 plus reference TRBV30 and TRBJ2-7, the full variable domain is SQTIHQWPATLVQPVGSPLSLECTVEGTSNPNLYWYRQAAGRGLQLLFYSVGIGQISSEVPQNLSASRPQDRQFILSSKKLLLSDSGFYLCAWSPAGTYEQYFGPGTRLTVT.

The V call is TRBV5-6, the J call TRBJ2-7; no clear D gene. The CDR3 runs to 13 residues. Germline V gene data show CDR1 as SGHDT and CDR2 as YYEEEE. The V end was cut by 0 bases, the J end by 0 bases, with 4 bases between. CDR3 in amino acids: CASSLGVSYEQYF. As DNA, the CDR3 is TGTGCCAGCAGCTTGGGGGTCTCCTACGAGCAGTACTTC.

The chain has TRBV11-2 and TRBJ2-1, with D possibly matching TRBD2 (6 bases). This CDR3 has 15 residues. In germline, CDR1 is SGHAT, CDR2 FQNNGV. V lost 3 bases and J 0 bases, leaving 9 bases between the germline ends. CDR3 coding DNA: TGTGCCAGCAGCTTGGCTAGCGTCTCCTACAATGAGCAGTTCTTC. Translating it yields CASSLASVSYNEQFF.

The DNA for the CDR3 is TGTGCCAGCAGCGTAGGGTCAGGTGAAGCTTTCTTT. Protein sequence: CASSVGSGEAFF. The chain carries TRBV9 and TRBJ1-1; no clear D. The CDR3 consists of 12 residues. Germline V gives CDR1 SGDLS, CDR2 YYNGEE. With 0 bases removed from V and 7 bases from J, the gap between germline ends came to 7 bases.

In DNA form, the CDR3 reads TGTGCCAGCAGCTTACCAGGGGACCCCTACGAGCAGTACTTC. Translating gives CASSLPGDPYEQYF. This chain connects TRBV7-6 to TRBJ2-7, with a weak D call TRBD1 (6 bases). Trimming removed 2 bases at V and 2 bases at J, with 10 bases between. Germline assignment: CDR1 SGHVS and CDR2 FNYEAQ. This CDR3 has 14 residues.

The chain joins TRBV9 to TRBJ2-6; D possibly uses TRBD1 or TRBD2 (5 bases each). Germline V lookup: CDR1 SGDLS, CDR2 YYNGEE. V lost 0 bases to trimming and J lost 7 bases, with 11 bases between them. There are 15 residues in the CDR3. Here the CDR3 reads CASSVVGTGANVLTF. The CDR3 nucleotides are TGTGCCAGCAGCGTAGTGGGGACGGGTGCCAACGTCCTGACTTTC.

For the CDR3, the DNA is TGTGCCACCAGCAGAGAGCAGCGCCAAGAGACCCAGTACTTC. Translated, it gives CATSREQRQETQYF. The chain is built from TRBV15 and TRBJ2-5; D is uncertain. The CDR3 runs 14 residues. V shed 0 bases and J shed 1 base, with 6 bases lying between them. The germline V gene has CDR1 LNHNV and CDR2 YYDKDF (reference sequence).

The V call is TRBV4-2, the J call TRBJ2-7, with no clear D. V gave up 5 bases and J gave up 0 bases, with 14 bases separating them. CDR1 is LGHNA and CDR2 is YNFKEQ in the germline V gene. The CDR3 covers 15 residues. This CDR3 reads CASSLTRTLSYEQYF. The CDR3 bases are TGTGCCAGCAGCTTAACCCGGACCCTCTCCTACGAGCAGTACTTC.

CDR3 sequence (DNA): TGTGCCAGCAGTCCCGTAAACACTGAAGCTTTCTTT. Protein sequence: CASSPVNTEAFF. This chain connects TRBV2 to TRBJ1-1, with D uncertain. Germline lookup yields CDR1 SNHLY and CDR2 FYNNEI. V lost 5 bases and J lost 2, with 6 bases in between. The CDR3 contains 12 residues.

The rearrangement links TRBV5-1 to TRBJ2-7; D remains unclear. Trimming stripped 0 bases from V and 2 bases from J, with 3 bases between. Per germline, CDR1 SGHRS and CDR2 YFSETQ. The CDR3 is made up of 12 amino acids. The CDR3 nucleotides read TGCGCCAGCAGCTTGGTCCCCTACGAGCAGTACTTC. Its protein product is CASSLVPYEQYF.

V usage is TRBV28 and J usage is TRBJ2-7, with D unresolved. Germline CDR1 and CDR2: MDHEN and SYDVKM. CDR3 size: 14 residues. V dropped 7 bases and J dropped 5 bases, with 18 bases sitting between them. The CDR3 bases are TGTGCCAGCACCGTCAACATATGGCTTAACGAGCAGTACTTC. The encoded protein is CASTVNIWLNEQYF.

This clone was seen once. This rearrangement joins TRBV7-2 to TRBJ1-6; D is ambiguous. This CDR3 region has 17 residues. Germline lookup yields CDR1 SGHTA and CDR2 FQGNSA. V lost 1 base and J lost 0, with 10 bases in between. CDR3 residues: CASSLDLGSSYNSPLHF. The CDR3 DNA sequence: TGTGCCAGCAGCTTAGATCTCGGGAGCTCCTATAATTCACCCCTCCACTTT.

V is TRBV11-1 and J is TRBJ2-1, with D uncertain. The CDR3 extends over 12 amino acids. V lost 3 bases and J lost 6, with 6 bases in between. CDR1 SGHAT and CDR2 FQDESV come from the germline V gene (reference sequence). The CDR3 is CASSFDPNEQFF. The CDR3 bases are TGTGCCAGCAGCTTCGATCCCAATGAGCAGTTCTTC.

V is TRBV4-1 and J is TRBJ2-7, with TRBD2 matching 9 bases. CDR3 length: 17 residues. J gave up 0 bases and V 0 bases, and 6 bases lay outside the gene matches. Germline V gives CDR1 MGHRA, CDR2 YSYEKL. CDR3 sequence reads: CASSQDPTSGSSYEQYF. CDR3 nucleotide sequence: TGCGCCAGCAGCCAAGATCCGACTAGCGGCAGCTCCTACGAGCAGTACTTC.

This clone was seen only once. This chain connects TRBV5-1 to TRBJ2-5; 13 bases are a match to TRBD2. Looked up from germline, CDR1 is SGHRS and CDR2 is YFSETQ. This CDR3 is 16 amino acids long. Germline trimming cut 3 bases from V and 1 base from J; bases unmatched to any gene: 3. The CDR3 DNA follows: TGCGCCAGCAGCTCTGGACTAGCGGGAGTCCAAGAGACCCAGTACTTC. Amino acid sequence: CASSSGLAGVQETQYF.

A note on this clone: The sample has other DNA sequences that encode this CDR3 too. The chain carries TRBV5-1 and TRBJ2-1, with D possibly matching TRBD1 (6 bases). Per germline, CDR1 SGHRS and CDR2 YFSETQ. Trimming shortened V by 2 bases and J by 7 bases, and 7 bases separated the two germline ends. CDR3 size: 12 residues. The DNA for the CDR3 is TGCGCCAGCAGCTTAGGGGGTAATGAGCAGTTCTTC. This translates into CASSLGGNEQFF.

The chain is built from TRBV7-9 and TRBJ1-5, with D possibly TRBD1 on 5 matching bases. The length of the CDR3 is 12 residues. The germline V gene has CDR1 SEHNR and CDR2 FQNEAQ (reference sequence). CDR3 DNA: TGTGCGTCGGGAGGGGGCAATCAGCCCCAGCATTTT. Its translation is CASGGGNQPQHF.

V usage is TRBV2 and J usage is TRBJ1-5; 9 positions agree with TRBD1. CDR1 and CDR2 from the germline V gene are SNHLY and FYNNEI. The CDR3 totals 14 residues. V lost 7 bases, J lost 2 bases, and 3 bases stayed unmatched. DNA for the CDR3: TGTGCCAGCACCAGGACAGGGGGCAATCAGCCCCAGCATTTT. Amino acids: CASTRTGGNQPQHF. The variable domain in full, completed from reference TRBV2 and TRBJ1-5, reads EPEVTQTPSHQVTQMGQEVILRCVPISNHLYFYWYRQILGQKVEFLVSFYNNEISEKSEIFDDQFSVERPDGSNFTLKIRSTKLEDSAMYFCASTRTGGNQPQHFGDGTRLSIL.

This chain uses TRBV7-2 with TRBJ2-3; no definite D call. V shed 2 bases and J shed 3 bases, with 6 bases lying between them. The germline CDR1 and CDR2 sequences are SGHTA and FQGNSA. The CDR3 is made up of 13 amino acids. The CDR3 DNA follows: TGTGCCAGCAGCTTATATGGAACAGATACGCAGTATTTT. Translated: CASSLYGTDTQYF. Full variable domain (remainder filled in from reference TRBV7-2 and TRBJ2-3): GAGVSQSPSNKVTEKGKDVELRCDPISGHTALYWYRQSLGQGLEFLIYFQGNSAPDKSGLPSDRFSAERTGGSVSTLTIQRTQQEDSAVYLCASSLYGTDTQYFGPGTRLTVL.

The chain recombines TRBV10-1 with TRBJ1-5; no clear D gene. This CDR3 contains 12 residues. CDR1 and CDR2 from the germline V gene are WNHNN and SYGVQD (reference sequence). V lost 2 bases and J lost 6, with 5 bases in between. CDR3 bases: TGCGCCAGCAGTGAGAACTCTCAGCCCCAGCATTTT. Residues: CASSENSQPQHF.

This clone occurred once. The chain couples TRBV11-3 to TRBJ2-1, with TRBD2 identical over 7 bases. The CDR3 totals 16 residues. Trimming removed 2 bases from V and 2 bases from J; junction bases left unmatched: 6. The germline V gene has CDR1 SGHNT and CDR2 YENEEA. The CDR3 here is CASSLFWGGTYNEQFF. DNA of the CDR3: TGTGCCAGCAGCTTATTCTGGGGGGGTACCTACAATGAGCAGTTCTTC.

The chain recombines TRBV9 with TRBJ2-1, with TRBD2 matching 12 bases. The CDR3 has 18 amino acids. Trimming removed 2 bases from V and 1 base from J; junction bases left unmatched: 7. The germline CDR1 and CDR2 sequences are SGDLS and YYNGEE. CDR3: CASSVVLAGGPSYNEQFF. As DNA, the CDR3 is TGTGCCAGCAGCGTTGTCCTAGCGGGAGGGCCATCCTACAATGAGCAGTTCTTC.

The J gene is TRBJ2-1, the V gene TRBV9, with 9 nucleotides matching TRBD2. CDR3 length: 15 residues. Germline V gives CDR1 SGDLS, CDR2 YYNGEE. With 3 bases clipped from V and 3 bases from J, the junction kept 4 bases outside the gene matches. The CDR3 here is CASSDSREGYNEQFF. CDR3 sequence (DNA): TGTGCCAGCAGCGATTCGCGGGAGGGCTACAATGAGCAGTTCTTC.

The rearrangement uses TRBV28 and TRBJ1-2; D remains ambiguous. Germline assignment: CDR1 MDHEN and CDR2 SYDVKM. This CDR3 is 14 amino acids long. With 4 bases removed from V and 4 bases from J, the gap between germline ends came to 13 bases. The CDR3 sequence is CASSSPGLGYGYTF. The CDR3 DNA sequence: TGTGCCAGCAGTTCCCCGGGCCTGGGCTATGGCTACACCTTC.

In DNA, the CDR3 is TGTGCCAGCAGCCCACCGCCGGGACTAGGAGACAATGAGCAGTTCTTC. This gives the protein CASSPPPGLGDNEQFF. The chain recombines TRBV7-3 with TRBJ2-1; the match to TRBD2 covers 8 bases. Per germline, CDR1 SGHTA and CDR2 FQGTGA. The CDR3 has 16 residues. J gave up 5 bases and V 5 bases, and 11 bases lay outside the gene matches.

The CDR3 DNA is TGTGCCAGCAGCTCACAGGGGGCAGATGGCTACACCTTC. Protein: CASSSQGADGYTF. This chain joins TRBV7-9 and TRBJ1-2; 9 nucleotides agree with TRBD1. CDR1 SEHNR and CDR2 FQNEAQ come from the germline V gene (reference sequence). The J segment lost 6 bases and the V segment lost 4 bases, leaving 3 bases of the junction unmatched. The CDR3 is 13 amino acids.

The rearrangement joins TRBV7-3 to TRBJ2-7; 8 bases are shared with TRBD2. The germline V gene has CDR1 SGHTA and CDR2 FQGTGA. V shed 2 bases and J 3 bases; nucleotides not matched to a gene: 6. This CDR3 is built from 15 residues. The CDR3 protein is CASSLPGLGVYEQYF. DNA for the CDR3: TGTGCCAGCAGCTTACCGGGACTAGGGGTCTACGAGCAGTACTTC.